This T cell receptor beta chain was identified in a study of Ad26.COV2.S vaccination and SARS-CoV-2 variants (TCRdb year 2021). Looking at the study overall: Vaccine-arm donors came from COV1001, a multicentre, randomized, double-blind, placebo-controlled phase I-IIa trial of Ad26.COV2.S in healthy adults. Ad26.COV2.S was given intramuscularly at 5x10^10 or 1x10^11 viral particles, as a single shot or as two shots 56 days apart. TCRbeta repertoire sequencing was used to assess the specificity and breadth of SARS-CoV-2-reactive T cell receptors after Ad26.COV2.S vaccination. The TCR-sequenced set comprised around 30 samples: about 19 Ad26.COV2.S vaccine recipients, 5 placebo recipients and 8 SARS-CoV-2 convalescent individuals. Trial participants were randomized into five groups of five: low-dose or high-dose Ad26.COV2.S given once or twice, or placebo on both occasions. Investigators did not know the trial group allocation while performing experiments and assessing outcomes. Overall results and qualifications from the work: The authors noted that the TCR breadth and depth analyses may have underestimated total T cell responses. Non-spike TCR breadth was comparable between vaccine and placebo recipients, consistent with the vaccine containing only spike. The study lacked the statistical power to compare responses across vaccine doses or regimens. Ad26.COV2.S recipients had higher spike-specific TCR breadth than placebo recipients (P = 0.0014). After vaccination, spike-specific CD8+ and CD4+ T cell responses were reported to show substantial breadth.

On this clone: The antigen it binds to is not known. Base qualities are missing; no much larger clone stands one base away.

In the paper's terms, the treatment or condition label means: around 19 received Ad26.COV2.S at low or high dose, single or two shots; 5 received placebo; per-sample allocation not given. Repertoires of vaccine and placebo recipients were sequenced from samples taken on day 63 after the first injection. In Cohort 1b, 25 or so adults aged 18-55 years were enrolled at a single site in Boston, USA, between 29 July and 7 August 2020. Ad26.COV2.S was a replication-incompetent adenovirus type 26 vector expressing a prefusion-stabilized SARS-CoV-2 spike protein from the original Wuhan strain. CDR1 MNHNY and CDR2 SVGAGI are derived from the germline V gene (reference sequence). Reading from cysteine to phenylalanine, the CDR3 counts 12 amino acids. The CDR3 DNA has 36 bases and is translated from base 1. Deletion took 0 bases off V and 9 bases off J, with a span of 6 bases between the germline ends. TCRbeta CDR3 regions were sequenced with the immunoSEQ Assay. After extraction, genomic DNA underwent amplification by bias-controlled multiplex PCR, followed by high-throughput sequencing. In the authors' own workflow: Collapsing and filtering of sequences were performed to quantify the absolute abundance of each unique TCRbeta CDR3 region. Usable DNA was measured by amplifying reference genes present in all nucleated cells, and TCRbeta template counts were normalized to that usable DNA to estimate T cell fraction. Repertoire TCRs were annotated as SARS-CoV-2-specific when V gene, CDR3 amino acid sequence and J gene were exactly matched to a known reactive TCR set. The reference SARS-CoV-2 TCR set came from MIRA and was filtered for enrichment in COVID-19-positive ImmuneCODE repertoires, removing public or cross-reactive TCRs. Based on the MIRA antigens, annotated TCRs were further analysed at the level of specific ORF or position within ORF. Depth was the summed frequency of annotated unique rearrangements, while breadth was defined as annotated unique rearrangements over total unique productive rearrangements. TCR breadth was compared between groups using two-sided Wilcoxon rank-sum tests. As stored in TCRdb, this immuneACCESS dataset retains in-frame rearrangements with V and J assigned. A fraction of the clones does not appear; measured against another copy, unresolved V genes explain less than half of the discrepancy, and the remainder lacks a known reason. V, J and clone size derive from that table, while D and trimming were established from the DNA sequence. The sample has hundreds of thousands of clones on record, about 93% of them singletons. The ten largest clones capture 9.5% to 15% of the sample.

The sequences come from peripheral blood, collected in a trial of Ad26.COV2.S vaccine versus placebo. This sequence was found in a person between 18 and 65 years old who received the Ad26.COV2.S COVID-19 vaccine or a placebo. Recombination joined TRBV6-6 with TRBJ2-1; no D segment can be confidently identified. The DNA sequence is given as TGTGCCAGCAGTTACTCCGGTGGTGAGCAGTTCTTC. The resulting protein is CASSYSGGEQFF.